Reported below is one T cell receptor beta chain. No cognate antigen has been identified for it. No much larger clone is present one base from it, and per-base qualities are unavailable. This entry comes from a study of OX40 agonist ivuxolimab in advanced cancers. In terms of the full investigation: Ivuxolimab, which targeted the costimulatory receptor OX40 (CD134), was an agonistic, fully human IgG2 monoclonal antibody. Intravenous ivuxolimab was administered to patients every 2 weeks at six dose levels: 0.01, 0.1, 0.3, 1.5, 3 and 10 mg/kg. Of the roughly 51 patients in dose escalation, about 19 had hepatocellular carcinoma, some 15 had melanoma, 9 had renal cell carcinoma and 9 had head and neck cancer. In the dose-escalation cohort, 82.7% of patients were male, and the mean age was approximately 64 years, with a range of roughly 20 to 80. Prior anti-PD-1, anti-PD-L1 or anti-CTLA-4 therapy was permitted, and checkpoint inhibitors had been received by about 36% of dose-escalation patients. Partial responses occurred in three dose-escalation patients: two with cutaneous melanoma and one with hepatocellular carcinoma. Peripheral TCRbeta sequencing aimed to test whether ivuxolimab altered TCR sequence diversity and caused clonal T-cell expansion. The monotherapy dose-escalation portion (N ≈ 50 patients) of the phase I ivuxolimab trial is reported in the paper.

Genomic DNA was extracted from sorted cells for sequencing of the TCRbeta CDR3 region. The immunoSEQ Assay was used for sequencing of TCRbeta CDR3 regions. TCRdb took over this immuneACCESS table, retaining in-frame rearrangements with V and J assigned. Such tables are incomplete; in checked studies, under half of the missing clones stem from an unresolved V gene, and the remainder is unexplained. The sample table holds under 65,000 clones, of which over 75% were seen once. The top ten clonotypes cover about 11% of the sample. The trial excluded patients who had a history of autoimmune disease or were on systemic immunosuppression. Peripheral blood for TCR sequencing was collected from all dose cohorts at baseline, on cycle 4 day 1, and on cycle 7 day 1. Samples came from an open-label, multicenter, first-in-human phase I dose-escalation trial of ivuxolimab. The trial enrolled adults with locally advanced or metastatic head and neck squamous cell, hepatocellular, melanoma or renal cell carcinoma. CD4+ and CD8+ T cells were sorted separately from peripheral blood before TCR sequencing.

The paper's findings and limits, for the study overall: On average, CD8+ T cells showed more expanded clones than CD4+ T cells after ivuxolimab. Low levels of normalized T-cell clonal expansion were also seen in some patients who did not respond. Clonal expansion of both CD4+ and CD8+ blood T cells was observed from baseline to week 6 at doses 0.1 to 3.0 mg/kg. Antigen specificity was not determined for the clonally expanded peripheral T cells. In the 0.1-3.0 mg/kg groups, partial responders had among the lowest normalized peripheral clonal expansion, particularly in CD8+ T cells.

The receptor was derived from an adult with an advanced solid tumor such as melanoma, head and neck, liver or kidney cancer. Sequenced here: CD4+ or CD8+ T cells sorted from blood, sampled in a trial of the OX40 agonist ivuxolimab.

The DNA sequence follows: TGTGCCAGTAGTGGCGGATCTGGGGCCAACGTCCTGACTTTC. Its amino acids are CASSGGSGANVLTF. The chain links TRBV19 with TRBJ2-6; no D gene call is confident. The V end loses 5 bases and the J end loses 1 base, and a stretch of 6 bases separates them. CDR1 and CDR2 are drawn from the germline V gene (reference sequence): LNHDA, SQIVND. The CDR3 sequence holds 14 residues, the cysteine and phenylalanine included. CDR3 DNA only is kept here, 42 bases in frame from base 1.